Below are 29 T cell receptor beta chains sequenced from a single sample in a study of T cell repertoires in cytomegalovirus infection. MiXCR was run by TCRdb on the reads, yielding one entry per CDR3 protein. The sample gives 150,000 to 200,000 distinct CDR3 sequences, about 28% of which show up once; approximately 30% is in the top ten. Material: PBMCs. These receptors all come from a human donor in good health (CMV status not recorded). Some clones in this sample may be carry-over from other donors' samples.

CDR3 sequence reads: CSVEDLEKLNEQFF. The CDR3 nucleotides read TGCAGCGTTGAAGACTTGGAAAAGCTCAATGAGCAGTTCTTC. The rearrangement uses TRBV29-1 and TRBJ2-1; D ambiguous. This CDR3 has 14 amino acids. V lost 0 bases, J lost 6 bases, and 12 bases lay in between. Germline CDR1 reads SQVTM; CDR2 reads ANQGSEA.

This clonotype was picked up a small number of times. This chain uses TRBV6-5 with TRBJ1-2; D remains unclear. Germline lookup yields CDR1 MNHEY and CDR2 SVGAGI. The CDR3 is 13 amino acids. Trimming stripped 2 bases from V and 4 bases from J, with 8 bases between. The CDR3 here is CASSYRNSYGYTF. The CDR3 region has the DNA TGTGCCAGCAGTTACAGAAACTCCTATGGCTACACCTTC.

Concerning this clonotype: One junction end disagrees with the germline gene, perhaps due to a read error. CDR3 amino acids: CASSPRGGQMNTEDFF. The CDR3 region has the DNA TGTGCCAGCAGCCCCCGGGGGGGGCAAATGAACACTGAAGATTTCTTT. V is TRBV7-2 and J is TRBJ1-1; tentative D call: TRBD1 (6 bases). Germline CDR1 and CDR2: SGHTA and FQGNSA. The CDR3 length is 16 residues.

In nucleotides, the CDR3 is TGCAGTGCCCGCCCTCTAGCGGGGGGAACAGATACGCAGTATTTT. Translated: CSARPLAGGTDTQYF. The rearrangement joins TRBV20-1 to TRBJ2-3, with 11 positions matching TRBD2. CDR3 length: 15 residues. J gave up 3 bases and V 6 bases, and 8 bases lay outside the gene matches. Per the germline V gene, CDR1 is DFQATT and CDR2 is SNEGSKA (reference sequence).

The V gene is TRBV10-1, the J gene TRBJ1-3, with D unresolved. This CDR3 region has 13 residues. The germline gives CDR1 WNHNN, CDR2 SYGVQD (reference sequence). V lost 0 bases and J lost 2, with 2 bases in between. The CDR3 nucleotides are TGCGCCAGCAGTGAGTCGACTGGAAACACCATATATTTT. Protein product: CASSESTGNTIYF.

The chain is built from TRBV7-2 and TRBJ1-6, with D maybe TRBD1 (5 bases). With 0 bases removed from V and 0 bases from J, the gap between germline ends came to 9 bases. Germline values: CDR1 SGHTA, CDR2 FQGNSA. The CDR3 has 17 amino acids. The CDR3 region has the DNA TGTGCCAGCAGCTTAGCCGGGCAGGGCTCCTATAATTCACCCCTCCACTTT. It encodes CASSLAGQGSYNSPLHF.

Only a few counts were recorded for this clonotype. J is TRBJ1-5 and V is TRBV2; unclear D gene. There are 14 residues in the CDR3. Deletions cut 4 bases from V and 5 bases from J, with 12 bases between. The V gene's germline CDR1 is SNHLY and CDR2 FYNNEI. The DNA for the CDR3 is TGTGCCAGCAGTGGATCGTCTAATGATCAGCCCCAGCATTTT. Translating it yields CASSGSSNDQPQHF.

The CDR3 nucleotides are TGTGCCAGCAGCCAAGATACAGGACAAGCTTTCTTT. Translating it yields CASSQDTGQAFF. This sequence joins TRBV3-1 and TRBJ1-1, with D possibly being TRBD1 (5 bases). Trimming left V 0 bases short and J 9 bases short, with 8 bases between. The CDR3 consists of 12 residues. Germline CDR1 LGHDT, CDR2 YNNKEL (reference sequence).

The chain carries TRBV19 and TRBJ2-6, with a tentative D call TRBD2 (5 bases). There are 17 residues in the CDR3. Germline V CDR1 and CDR2: LNHDA, SQIVND (reference sequence). Trimming took 5 bases from V and 0 from J, leaving 14 bases between them. CDR3 DNA sequence: TGTGCCAGTAGTTCCATCGGCGGGTTCTCTGGGGCCAACGTCCTGACTTTC. Residues: CASSSIGGFSGANVLTF.

A few counts support this clonotype. The chain couples TRBV2 to TRBJ1-5; 7 bases fit TRBD1. The J segment lost 2 bases and the V segment lost 11 bases, leaving 21 bases of the junction unmatched. The germline CDR1 and CDR2 sequences are SNHLY and FYNNEI. The CDR3 is made up of 18 amino acids. For the CDR3, the DNA is TGTGCCGAGAGGGGGAACCCATATACAGGGGCAGGCAATCAGCCCCAGCATTTT. Translated: CAERGNPYTGAGNQPQHF. Using reference TRBV2 and TRBJ1-5 for the parts outside the CDR3, the full variable domain is EPEVTQTPSHQVTQMGQEVILRCVPISNHLYFYWYRQILGQKVEFLVSFYNNEISEKSEIFDDQFSVERPDGSNFTLKIRSTKLEDSAMYFCAERGNPYTGAGNQPQHFGDGTRLSIL.

This chain links TRBV5-4 with TRBJ1-1; D unresolved. Trimming left V 0 bases short and J 7 bases short, with 10 bases between. Germline V gene sequence: CDR1 SGHNT, CDR2 YYREEE (reference sequence). The CDR3 extends over 13 amino acids. CDR3 in DNA: TGTGCCAGCAGCTTGGCCAGGAAGGGTGAAGCTTTCTTT. This encodes CASSLARKGEAFF.

The chain couples TRBV5-1 to TRBJ2-1; 7 bases agree with TRBD1. The CDR3 has 17 amino acids. With V trimmed by 0 bases and J by 0 bases, 6 bases remained unmatched. Germline CDR1 SGHRS, CDR2 YFSETQ. The CDR3: CASSLDGQASSYNEQFF. Here the CDR3 DNA reads TGCGCCAGCAGCTTGGACGGACAGGCCAGCTCCTACAATGAGCAGTTCTTC.

To note about this clonotype: A much larger clone sits a single nucleotide away, making a read error possible. This chain connects TRBV7-2 to TRBJ2-1; 13 nucleotides agree with TRBD2. Germline-derived CDR1 and CDR2 are SGHTA and FQGNSA. The CDR3 contains 16 residues. The CDR3 region is CARSPRLAGGYNEQFF. CDR3 in DNA: TGTGCCCGCAGCCCCCGACTAGCGGGGGGCTACAATGAGCAGTTCTTC.

This clonotype occurred a few times. In DNA form, the CDR3 reads TGTGCCAGCAGGTTGGACAGCAGCTCTGGAAACACCATATATTTT. Translation gives CASRLDSSSGNTIYF. The chain has TRBV12-3 or TRBV12-4 and TRBJ1-3; D may be TRBD1 (6 bases). The CDR3 spans 15 residues. V gave up 6 bases and J gave up 0 bases, with 12 bases separating them.

This rearrangement joins TRBV20-1 to TRBJ2-3; D is uncertain. Germline CDR1 and CDR2: DFQATT and SNEGSKA (reference sequence). The CDR3 spans 14 residues. Trimming took off 6 bases at V and 4 bases at J, with 17 bases between the two ends. In DNA form, the CDR3 reads TGCAGTGCGAAGAGGCCTAGTGGGCCAGATACGCAGTATTTT. It yields the protein CSAKRPSGPDTQYF.

This rearrangement joins TRBV15 to TRBJ2-3, with D perhaps TRBD2 (6 bases). The CDR3 extends over 15 amino acids. The germline V gene encodes CDR1 LNHNV and CDR2 YYDKDF (reference sequence). Trimming cost V 1 base and J 3 bases, with 11 bases left between them. DNA of the CDR3: TGTGCCACCAGCAGAGTTGGTAGCGGAACAGATACGCAGTATTTT. It encodes CATSRVGSGTDTQYF.

The genes are TRBV19 and TRBJ1-5, with 7 bases that match TRBD1. The ends lost 3 bases at V and 0 bases at J; junction bases unmatched: 8. This CDR3 contains 17 residues. CDR1 and CDR2 from the germline V gene are LNHDA and SQIVND (reference sequence). The CDR3 here is CASSILRQGSSNQPQHF. Here the CDR3 DNA reads TGTGCCAGTAGTATCCTTCGACAGGGAAGTAGCAATCAGCCCCAGCATTTT.

V gene TRBV20-1 combines with J gene TRBJ1-2; D is ambiguous. The CDR3 extends over 13 amino acids. V was trimmed by 7 bases and J by 8 bases, leaving 20 bases between them. Germline assignment: CDR1 DFQATT and CDR2 SNEGSKA (reference sequence). The CDR3 loop is CSDTTLTGWGYTF. The DNA for the CDR3 is TGCAGTGATACCACACTGACGGGGTGGGGCTACACCTTC.

The chain recombines TRBV7-9 with TRBJ2-3; the match to TRBD1 covers 8 bases. The germline V gene encodes CDR1 SEHNR and CDR2 FQNEAQ (reference sequence). The CDR3 consists of 16 residues. V shed 5 bases, J shed 2 bases, and the junction held 9 bases outside the gene matches. CDR3 region: CASSGFGTGNTDTQYF. The CDR3 DNA follows: TGTGCCAGCAGCGGATTTGGGACAGGAAACACAGATACGCAGTATTTT.

V and J are TRBV6-1 and TRBJ2-5; TRBD2 might be the D (5 bases). Looked up from germline, CDR1 is MNHNS and CDR2 is SASEGT. The CDR3 runs to 13 residues. V dropped 4 bases and J dropped 5 bases, with 11 bases sitting between them. The CDR3 DNA follows: TGTGCCAGCAGTGGACTACCTCGGGAGACCCAGTACTTC. It codes for CASSGLPRETQYF.

The chain combines TRBV20-1 with TRBJ2-3; D remains unclear. This CDR3 region has 11 residues. Trimming cost V 6 bases and J 6 bases, with 10 bases left between them. Germline V lookup: CDR1 DFQATT, CDR2 SNEGSKA (reference sequence). The CDR3 loop is CSAVPEDTQYF. The CDR3 bases are TGCAGTGCCGTACCGGAGGATACGCAGTATTTT.

The chain combines TRBV12-3 or TRBV12-4 with TRBJ1-2; tentatively, D is TRBD1 (6 bases). The V and J ends lost 7 bases and 8 bases respectively, with 20 bases between them. This CDR3 is built from 14 residues. This CDR3 is CASILSPRGRGYTF. In DNA form, the CDR3 reads TGTGCCAGCATCCTATCCCCGAGGGGGAGGGGCTACACCTTC.

J is TRBJ2-2 and V is TRBV2, with 9 bases aligning to TRBD1. J lost 4 bases, V lost 5 bases, and 14 bases had no gene match. Germline V lookup: CDR1 SNHLY, CDR2 FYNNEI. The CDR3 length is 18 residues. The CDR3 loop reads CASSYNFPGQGGTGELFF. CDR3 DNA sequence: TGTGCCAGCAGTTACAATTTCCCGGGACAGGGTGGCACCGGGGAGCTGTTTTTT.

The gene calls are TRBV29-1 and TRBJ1-1, with no clear D. Germline values: CDR1 SQVTM, CDR2 ANQGSEA. The CDR3 sequence is 13 residues long. The germline V and J ends were trimmed by 6 bases and 0 bases, with 11 bases remaining between them. CDR3 nucleotide sequence: TGCAGCGTAGTAAGGCGGATGAACACTGAAGCTTTCTTT. Translation: CSVVRRMNTEAFF.

This clonotype was found a few times. The chain has TRBV6-4 and TRBJ2-2; D call uncertain. V shed 0 bases and J shed 3 bases, with 2 bases lying between them. CDR1 MRHNA and CDR2 SNTAGT come from the germline V gene. The CDR3 length is 13 residues. The chain's CDR3 is CASSDSDTGELFF. CDR3 DNA: TGTGCCAGCAGTGACTCGGACACCGGGGAGCTGTTTTTT.

This chain uses TRBV7-2 with TRBJ1-4; 7 bases fit TRBD1. Germline V gene lookup returns CDR1 SGHTA and CDR2 FQGNSA. The CDR3 loop spans 15 amino acids. The ends lost 1 base at V and 8 bases at J; junction bases unmatched: 7. The CDR3 DNA sequence: TGTGCCAGCAGCTTAGGGAGGGGGCGAAACGAAAAACTGTTTTTT. It is translated as CASSLGRGRNEKLFF.

The table lists this clonotype with a few counts. CDR3 DNA sequence: TGCGCCAGCAGCCAAGGGGTGGGGGGCATCTCTGGGGCCAACGTCCTGACTTTC. The encoded protein is CASSQGVGGISGANVLTF. The V and J genes are TRBV4-3 and TRBJ2-6; the D gene could be TRBD1 or TRBD2 (6 bases each). V gave up 1 base and J gave up 0 bases, with 13 bases separating them. This CDR3 comprises 18 residues. Germline CDR1 reads LGHNA; CDR2 reads YSLEER.

The chain is built from TRBV4-3 and TRBJ1-1; a weak D match, TRBD1 (5 bases). CDR1 and CDR2 (germline): LGHNA, YSLEER. The CDR3 length is 16 residues. V lost 4 bases to trimming and J lost 0 bases, with 15 bases between them. The CDR3 DNA sequence: TGCGCCAGCAGCCCGGACGGGGCTGGCGTGAACACTGAAGCTTTCTTT. The encoded protein is CASSPDGAGVNTEAFF.

On this clonotype itself: Its ends do not fully match the called genes, so a read error is possible. The chain recombines TRBV20-1 with TRBJ1-5; possibly TRBD1 for D (5 bases). Germline loops: CDR1 DFQATT, CDR2 SNEGSKA (reference sequence). This CDR3 comprises 16 residues. Written as DNA, the CDR3 is TGCAGTGCTAGAGCGCCCGTGGGGACTAGCAATCAGCACCAGCATTTT. It specifies CSARAPVGTSNQHQHF.